This TCR beta chain was obtained from a study of neurological immune-mediated disorders. TCRdb reanalysed the 5' RACE reads using MiXCR and keeps one entry per CDR3 protein. The table lists roughly 44,000 distinct CDR3 sequences, nearly 6.5% of them singletons. This clonotype has a count of ten or more. The sequence was obtained from a middle-aged woman in good health. Sequenced sample: CD4+ T cells from blood.

The CDR3 spells CSAQRQGKGNTEAFF. CDR3 DNA: TGCAGTGCCCAGCGGCAGGGGAAAGGAAACACTGAAGCTTTCTTT. This chain joins TRBV20-1 and TRBJ1-1; D possibly corresponds to TRBD1 (6 bases). V was shortened by 6 bases and J by 2 bases, with 19 bases between the two germline ends. The CDR3 spans 15 residues. Germline CDR1 is DFQATT and CDR2 is SNEGSKA (reference sequence).